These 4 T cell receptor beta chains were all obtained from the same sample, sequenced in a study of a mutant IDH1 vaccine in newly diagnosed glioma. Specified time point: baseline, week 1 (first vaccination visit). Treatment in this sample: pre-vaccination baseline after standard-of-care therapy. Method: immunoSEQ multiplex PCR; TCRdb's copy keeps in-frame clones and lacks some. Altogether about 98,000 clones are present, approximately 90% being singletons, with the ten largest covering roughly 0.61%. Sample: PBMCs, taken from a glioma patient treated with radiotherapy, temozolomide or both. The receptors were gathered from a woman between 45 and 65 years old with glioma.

Here the CDR3 DNA reads TGCGCCAGCAGCTTGGGGACAGGGTTTAACACCGGGGAGCTGTTTTTT. Translation gives CASSLGTGFNTGELFF. This chain connects TRBV5-1 to TRBJ2-2; 8 positions match TRBD1. The CDR3 consists of 16 residues. V lost 0 bases to trimming and J lost 2 bases; unmatched junction nucleotides: 3. CDR1 SGHRS and CDR2 YFSETQ come from the germline V gene. The variable domain in full, completed from reference TRBV5-1 and TRBJ2-2, reads KAGVTQTPRYLIKTRGQQVTLSCSPISGHRSVSWYQQTPGQGLQFLFEYFSETQRNKGNFPGRFSGRQFSNSRSEMNVSTLELGDSALYLCASSLGTGFNTGELFFGEGSRLTVL.

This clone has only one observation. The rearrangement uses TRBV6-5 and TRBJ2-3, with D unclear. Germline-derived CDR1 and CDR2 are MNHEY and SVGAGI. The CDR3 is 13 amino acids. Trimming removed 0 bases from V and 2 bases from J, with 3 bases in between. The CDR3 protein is CASSYSYTDTQYF. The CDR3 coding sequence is TGTGCCAGCAGTTACTCGTACACAGATACGCAGTATTTT.

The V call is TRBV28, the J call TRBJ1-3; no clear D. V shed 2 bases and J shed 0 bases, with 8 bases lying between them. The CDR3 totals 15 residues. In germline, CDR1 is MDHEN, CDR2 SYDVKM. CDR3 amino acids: CASSLDNYSGNTIYF. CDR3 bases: TGTGCCAGCAGTTTAGACAACTACTCTGGAAACACCATATATTTT.

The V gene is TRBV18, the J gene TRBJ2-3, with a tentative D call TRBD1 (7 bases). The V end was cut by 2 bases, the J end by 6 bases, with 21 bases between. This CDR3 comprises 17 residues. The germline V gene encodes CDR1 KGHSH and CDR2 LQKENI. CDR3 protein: CASSPGQAGGDLDTQYF. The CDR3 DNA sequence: TGTGCCAGCTCACCAGGACAGGCAGGAGGGGACTTGGATACGCAGTATTTT.